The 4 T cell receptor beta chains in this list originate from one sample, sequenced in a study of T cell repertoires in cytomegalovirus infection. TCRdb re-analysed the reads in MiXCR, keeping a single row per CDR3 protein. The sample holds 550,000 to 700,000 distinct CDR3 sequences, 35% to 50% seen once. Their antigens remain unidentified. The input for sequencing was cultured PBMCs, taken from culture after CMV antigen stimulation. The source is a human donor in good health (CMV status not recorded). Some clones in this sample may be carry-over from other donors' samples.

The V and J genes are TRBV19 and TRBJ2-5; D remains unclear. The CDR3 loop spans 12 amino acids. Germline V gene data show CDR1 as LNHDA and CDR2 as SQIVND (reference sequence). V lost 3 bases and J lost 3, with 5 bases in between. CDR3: CASSMGKETQYF. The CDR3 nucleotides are TGTGCCAGTAGTATGGGGAAAGAGACCCAGTACTTC.

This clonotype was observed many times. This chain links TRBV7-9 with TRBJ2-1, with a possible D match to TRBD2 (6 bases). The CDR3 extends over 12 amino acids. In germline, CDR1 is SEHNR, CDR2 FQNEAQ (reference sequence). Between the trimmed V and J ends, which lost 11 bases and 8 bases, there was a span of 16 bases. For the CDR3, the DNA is TGTGCCTGCGGGGAGCAGAATCATGAGCAGTTCTTC. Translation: CACGEQNHEQFF.

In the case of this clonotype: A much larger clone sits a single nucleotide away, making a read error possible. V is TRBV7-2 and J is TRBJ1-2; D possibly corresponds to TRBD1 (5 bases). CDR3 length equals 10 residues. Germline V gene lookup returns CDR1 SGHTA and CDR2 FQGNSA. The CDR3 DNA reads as TGTCCCAGCAGCTTAGAGGACACGATCTTC. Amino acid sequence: CPSSLEDTIF.

The CDR3: CASSPLSQIFEQYF. CDR3 bases: TGTGCCAGCAGTCCCCTGAGCCAGATATTCGAGCAGTACTTC. This sequence joins TRBV28 and TRBJ2-7, with D uncertain. Germline assignment: CDR1 MDHEN and CDR2 SYDVKM. The CDR3 consists of 14 residues. V lost 5 bases and J 6 bases, leaving 17 bases between the germline ends.